These 19 T cell receptor beta chains originate from one sample sequenced in a study of cytomegalovirus exposure and HLA in healthy donors. The PCR contained 60 Vbeta and 13 Jbeta primers. The assay was immunoSEQ multiplex PCR, and TCRdb's table has in-frame clones only and misses some. The data contain about 120,000 clones, about 8% of them singletons. Sequencing used PBMCs. These TCRs come from a woman between 35 and 50 years old in good health and CMV-seropositive.

In this sample, this clone turned up a few times. The genes are TRBV18 and TRBJ1-2, with no clear D. The CDR3 length is 17 residues. Germline lookup yields CDR1 KGHSH and CDR2 LQKENI. V lost 6 bases to trimming and J lost 0 bases, with 20 bases between them. In nucleotides, the CDR3 is TGTGCCAGCTCCCCGGCCAACAGCCAGGTGGCTAACTATGGCTACACCTTC. Translating it yields CASSPANSQVANYGYTF. The full variable domain, in which reference TRBV18 and TRBJ1-2 provide the parts outside the CDR3, is NAGVMQNPRHLVRRRGQEARLRCSPMKGHSHVYWYRQLPEEGLKFMVYLQKENIIDESGMPKERFSAEFPKEGPSILRIQQVVRGDSAAYFCASSPANSQVANYGYTFGSGTRLTVV.

The V gene is TRBV5-1, the J gene TRBJ2-5; 9 positions match TRBD1. The CDR3 is 18 amino acids. With V trimmed by 5 bases and J by 3 bases, 17 bases remained unmatched. From germline, CDR1 is SGHRS and CDR2 YFSETQ. For the CDR3, the DNA is TGCGCCAGCAGTCGAATTACAGGGGGCATAGGTCAAGAAGAGACCCAGTACTTC. It codes for CASSRITGGIGQEETQYF. The variable domain in full, completed from reference TRBV5-1 and TRBJ2-5, reads KAGVTQTPRYLIKTRGQQVTLSCSPISGHRSVSWYQQTPGQGLQFLFEYFSETQRNKGNFPGRFSGRQFSNSRSEMNVSTLELGDSALYLCASSRITGGIGQEETQYFGPGTRLLVL.

This clone has only a few counts. V usage is TRBV7-9 and J usage is TRBJ2-5, with a weak D call TRBD2 (6 bases). The J call is in doubt because the DNA end fits TRBJ2-7 better. CDR3 length: 13 amino acids. Looked up from germline, CDR1 is SEHNR and CDR2 is FQNEAQ (reference sequence). In DNA form, the CDR3 reads TGTGCCAGCAGTCCTGGAGGGCTTGACGAGCAGTACTTC. It is translated as CASSPGGLDEQYF.

This clone appeared a few times. This chain joins TRBV6-1 and TRBJ2-7; D gene unclear. CDR1 MNHNS and CDR2 SASEGT come from the germline V gene. The ends were cut back, 3 bases at V and 9 bases at J, with 6 bases in the middle. The CDR3 is 10 amino acids. The CDR3 DNA sequence: TGTGCCAGCAGTGATCGAGGGCAGTACTTC. It specifies CASSDRGQYF.

This chain uses TRBV6-1 with TRBJ1-5, with D possibly being TRBD1 (5 bases). The germline V gene has CDR1 MNHNS and CDR2 SASEGT. Trimming removed 10 bases at V and 1 base at J, with 17 bases between. This CDR3 region has 15 residues. CDR3 loop: CATNYSGGSNQPQHF. CDR3 sequence (DNA): TGTGCCACCAACTACTCCGGGGGGAGCAATCAGCCCCAGCATTTT.

This chain links TRBV5-5 with TRBJ1-1; D is possibly TRBD1 (6 bases). CDR1 and CDR2 (germline): SGHKS, YYEKEE (reference sequence). This CDR3 contains 13 residues. V dropped 6 bases and J dropped 1 base, with 10 bases sitting between them. This CDR3 is CASKQGRNTEAFF. The CDR3 DNA follows: TGTGCCAGCAAGCAGGGGAGGAACACTGAAGCTTTCTTT.

This clone was counted a few times. The chain has TRBV13 and TRBJ2-5, with TRBD2 matching over 13 bases. The germline CDR1 and CDR2 sequences are PRHDT and FYEKMQ (reference sequence). Germline trimming cut 4 bases from V and 6 bases from J; bases unmatched to any gene: 5. CDR3 size: 15 residues. DNA of the CDR3: TGTGCCAGCAGCTGGGGACTAGCGGGGCGGCAGACCCAGTACTTC. Translation gives CASSWGLAGRQTQYF.

This clone was recorded a few times. The chain carries TRBV4-1 and TRBJ1-1; D may be TRBD1 (5 bases). The V end lost 4 bases, the J end lost 3 bases, and 15 bases lay between the germline ends. Germline V gene sequence: CDR1 MGHRA, CDR2 YSYEKL. This CDR3 has 15 residues. The CDR3 region is CASSLQSPRDTEAFF. The CDR3 bases are TGCGCCAGCAGCCTACAATCCCCCAGGGACACTGAAGCTTTCTTT.

V usage is TRBV6-5 and J usage is TRBJ2-7; D may be TRBD1 (6 bases). V lost 5 bases, J lost 0 bases, and 11 bases lay in between. The CDR3 runs 14 residues. Germline-derived CDR1 and CDR2 are MNHEY and SVGAGI. The CDR3 DNA sequence: TGTGCCAGCAGTCCCGGGACATTCTCCTACGAGCAGTACTTC. The encoded protein is CASSPGTFSYEQYF.

The rearrangement joins TRBV25-1 to TRBJ2-7, with D hard to call. The CDR3 sequence is 12 residues long. Germline V gene lookup returns CDR1 MGHDK and CDR2 SYGVNS. Trimming took off 4 bases at V and 4 bases at J, with 8 bases between the two ends. The CDR3, as DNA: TGTGCCAGCAGTGCAGGAATGTACGAGCAGTACTTC. Residues: CASSAGMYEQYF.

This clone occurred a few times. V gene TRBV9 combines with J gene TRBJ2-1, with 9 bases that match TRBD2. Germline CDR1 and CDR2: SGDLS and YYNGEE. This CDR3 has 16 amino acids. Unmatched junction bases numbered 3, after V lost 0 bases and J lost 2 bases. The CDR3 coding sequence is TGTGCCAGCAGCGTAGGACGCGGGGGGGCCTACAATGAGCAGTTCTTC. This sequence encodes CASSVGRGGAYNEQFF.

This sequence joins TRBV5-1 and TRBJ2-7, with TRBD1 identical over 8 bases. CDR1 is SGHRS and CDR2 is YFSETQ in the germline V gene. V trimming: 5 bases; J trimming: 5 bases; junction bases outside the gene matches: 9. The CDR3 is 14 residues long. The chain's CDR3 is CASRSGTGSDEQYF. CDR3 nucleotides: TGCGCCAGCAGGTCCGGGACAGGTTCCGACGAGCAGTACTTC.

In its sample, this clone was seen a few times. The chain recombines TRBV2 with TRBJ2-2; 10 positions match TRBD1. Germline V lookup: CDR1 SNHLY, CDR2 FYNNEI. The V segment lost 7 bases and the J segment 3 bases; nucleotides outside the gene matches: 8. The CDR3 is made up of 16 amino acids. The CDR3 DNA follows: TGTGCCAGCAACTTCGACAGGGGGCGAGACACCGGGGAGCTGTTTTTT. Encoded protein: CASNFDRGRDTGELFF.

V gene TRBV5-4 combines with J gene TRBJ2-1; 10 bases match TRBD1. This CDR3 has 15 amino acids. Germline V gene lookup returns CDR1 SGHNT and CDR2 YYREEE (reference sequence). Germline trimming cut 0 bases from V and 7 bases from J; bases unmatched to any gene: 4. CDR3 residues: CASSLGGQGGNEQFF. The DNA of the CDR3 is TGTGCCAGCAGCTTGGGAGGACAGGGGGGGAATGAGCAGTTCTTC.

This clone was observed a few times. The rearrangement joins TRBV5-6 to TRBJ2-3; the D gene is possibly TRBD1 (5 bases). Germline CDR1 and CDR2: SGHDT and YYEEEE. The V end lost 2 bases, the J end lost 4 bases, and 17 bases lay between the germline ends. The length of the CDR3 is 16 residues. CDR3 region: CASSLQAALDADTQYF. The CDR3 DNA sequence: TGTGCCAGCAGCTTACAGGCAGCTTTAGACGCAGATACGCAGTATTTT.

This clone was seen a handful of times. CDR3 region: CASSGDSSNEKLFF. The CDR3 nucleotides are TGTGCCAGTAGTGGGGACAGTAGTAATGAAAAACTGTTTTTT. The chain joins TRBV19 to TRBJ1-4; 7 nucleotides match TRBD1. The length of the CDR3 is 14 residues. Trimming at V came to 5 bases and at J to 4 bases, leaving 4 bases not matched to a gene. In germline, CDR1 is LNHDA, CDR2 SQIVND (reference sequence).

This clone has more than one count but fewer than ten. This sequence joins TRBV4-1 and TRBJ2-7; D is ambiguous. Germline CDR1 is MGHRA and CDR2 is YSYEKL. This CDR3 comprises 15 residues. V lost 2 bases and J 1 base, leaving 12 bases between the germline ends. The CDR3 loop is CASSQRYSLSYEQYF. The CDR3 DNA follows: TGCGCCAGCAGCCAAAGATATAGTCTTTCCTACGAGCAGTACTTC.

The rearrangement links TRBV28 to TRBJ1-5; the match to TRBD1 covers 9 bases. With V trimmed by 6 bases and J by 5 bases, 2 bases remained unmatched. Germline loops: CDR1 MDHEN, CDR2 SYDVKM. The length of the CDR3 is 13 residues. CDR3 coding DNA: TGTGCCAGCAGCACAGGGGGCGATCAGCCCCAGCATTTT. Translated: CASSTGGDQPQHF. Filled out from reference TRBV28 and TRBJ1-5, the complete variable domain reads DVKVTQSSRYLVKRTGEKVFLECVQDMDHENMFWYRQDPGLGLRLIYFSYDVKMKEKGDIPEGYSVSREKKERFSLILESASTNQTSMYLCASSTGGDQPQHFGDGTRLSIL.

In this sample, this clone turned up a few times. The chain joins TRBV11-2 to TRBJ1-4; TRBD1 matches at 7 bases. Germline trimming cut 5 bases from V and 7 bases from J; bases unmatched to any gene: 4. The germline gives CDR1 SGHAT, CDR2 FQNNGV. The CDR3 has 13 residues. DNA of the CDR3: TGTGCCAGCAGCCACTGGACAGGTGAAAAACTGTTTTTT. It codes for CASSHWTGEKLFF.